This TCR beta chain was obtained from a study of regulatory T cells in long-lasting Graves disease (dated by TCRdb to about 2021). Study-level background: Persistent Graves' disease was defined as persistently positive TSH receptor autoantibodies together with antithyroid drug treatment for over 5 years. On average, persistent Graves' disease patients in the clinical cohort had been on antithyroid drugs for about 10 years. A total of some 35 samples underwent TCR sequencing, from some 13 patients with persistent Graves' disease and roughly 20 patients with newly diagnosed Graves' disease. Persistent Graves' disease patients were compared with newly diagnosed Graves' disease patients by peripheral blood TCR sequencing and RNA sequencing. The study took place in China and was registered as a clinical trial. The full study reports these points: Sequencing and analysis were limited to the TCR beta chain. The small sample size was acknowledged by the authors as a limitation that may reduce accuracy. TRBV28, TRBJ1-2 and TRBJ2-5 were preferentially used in persistent disease, while TRBV20-1 and TRBJ2-1 were favored in newly diagnosed disease. Patients with persistent disease shared more public clonotypes (approximately 2,500) than newly diagnosed patients did (roughly 970). Persistent Graves' disease patients showed lower TCR Shannon entropy and fewer highly expanded clones than newly diagnosed patients, suggesting clonal expansion. Because the primary lesion, thyroid tissue, could not be accessed, the study looked at peripheral blood alone.

Remarks on this clonotype: What antigen it recognizes has not been identified. The sample holds no much larger clone one base away, and base qualities are not on file.

The method behind the library was multiplex PCR. The data were produced on an Illumina HiSeq 4000. TCR beta libraries were built with iRepertoire HTBI primers and Arm-PCR amplification of CDR3 regions. Gel purification was performed on PCR products prior to sequencing. Turning to the authors' computational methods: Gene usage analysis of CDR3 amino acid clonotypes used the 60 to 75 TRBV and about 15 TRBJ segments found across samples. COPE and FqMerger were used to merge filtered high-quality paired reads into contigs. BLAST was used to align contigs to IMGT TRBV, TRBD and TRBJ reference genes, with CDR3 defined following IMGT. Clonotypes above 0.1% frequency were classified as highly expanded clones. Shannon entropy served as the measure of repertoire diversity, while the Gini coefficient captured V-J evenness. Clonotypes shared by more than one individual were considered public. TCRdb handled the public reads itself, with Q25 trimming in fastp and clone calling in MiXCR, and kept productive beta chains. When rows share a CDR3 protein, they turn into one entry using the most common DNA and genes. TCRdb's processing, not the authors', yielded these V and J calls. The table for this sample lists around 450,000 distinct CDR3 sequences; around a fifth of them were counted only once. The ten largest clones take up about 7% of the sample.

The sample's time point label, decoded: persistent/refractory GD, antithyroid drugs over 5 years with positive TRAb. For both TCR sequencing and RNA sequencing, RNA was extracted from PBMCs using TRIzol. The diagnosis of Graves' disease was made according to American Thyroid Association guidelines. Patients for the study were recruited at an endocrinology department in Xi'an, China. Each patient gave approximately 9 milliliters of peripheral blood, collected in an EDTA anticoagulant tube. Ficoll Paque Plus density gradient separation was used to isolate PBMCs, and no further T cell sorting was performed. An Agilent 2100 Bioanalyzer and agarose gel were used to assess RNA quality, and a NanoDrop 2000 was used to measure RNA concentration. V is shortened by 7 bases, J by 7 bases, and the region joining them spans 9 bases. The CDR3 spans 11 residues, from the cysteine through the phenylalanine. The entry retains the CDR3 DNA only, 33 bases that are in frame from base 1. From the germline V gene, CDR1 is MNHNS and CDR2 is SASEGT.

The sequenced sample was peripheral blood mononuclear cells (PBMCs), obtained when the disease was refractory, from a patient treated with antithyroid drugs. The receptor's source is a female donor with Graves disease. The chain employs TRBV6-1 and TRBJ2-3, with the D gene uncertain. DNA sequence: TGTGCCAGCATCCCTCTATATACGCAGTATTTT. It is translated as CASIPLYTQYF.